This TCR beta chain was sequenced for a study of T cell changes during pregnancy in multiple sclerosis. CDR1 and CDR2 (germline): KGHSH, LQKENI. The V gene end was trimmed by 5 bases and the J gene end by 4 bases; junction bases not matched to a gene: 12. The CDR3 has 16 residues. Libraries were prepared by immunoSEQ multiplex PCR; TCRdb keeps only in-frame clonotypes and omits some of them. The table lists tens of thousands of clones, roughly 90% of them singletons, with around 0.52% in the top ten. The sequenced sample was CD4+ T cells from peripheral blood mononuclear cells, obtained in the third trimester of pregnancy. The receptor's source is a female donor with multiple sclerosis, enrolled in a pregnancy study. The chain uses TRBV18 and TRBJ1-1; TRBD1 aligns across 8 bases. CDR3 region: CASSSGQGGFSTEAFF. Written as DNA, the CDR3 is TGTGCCAGCTCATCCGGACAGGGCGGGTTCAGCACTGAAGCTTTCTTT.